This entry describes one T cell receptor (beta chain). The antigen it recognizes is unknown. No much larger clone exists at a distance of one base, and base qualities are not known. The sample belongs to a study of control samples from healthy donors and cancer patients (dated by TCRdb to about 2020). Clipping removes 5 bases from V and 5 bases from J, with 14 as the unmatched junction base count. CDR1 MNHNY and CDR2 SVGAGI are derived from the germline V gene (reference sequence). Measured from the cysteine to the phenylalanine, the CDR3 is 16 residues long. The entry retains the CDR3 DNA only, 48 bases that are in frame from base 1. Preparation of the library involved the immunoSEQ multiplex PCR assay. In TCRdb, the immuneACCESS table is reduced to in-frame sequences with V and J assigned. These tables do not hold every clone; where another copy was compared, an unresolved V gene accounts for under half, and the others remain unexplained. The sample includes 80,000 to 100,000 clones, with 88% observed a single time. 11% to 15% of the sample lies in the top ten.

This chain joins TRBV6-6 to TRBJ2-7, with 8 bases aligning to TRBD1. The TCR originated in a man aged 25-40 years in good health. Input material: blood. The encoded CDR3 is CASSRGDRGGSDEQYF. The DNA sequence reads TGTGCCAGCAGTCGAGGAGACAGGGGAGGTAGCGACGAGCAGTACTTC.